This T cell receptor beta chain was captured by sequencing in a study of cytomegalovirus exposure and HLA in healthy donors. Study findings and constraints: The study designated over 150 TCR beta chains cytomegalovirus-associated. Association with HLA alleles at 0.05 false discovery rate was found for 16,951 TCR beta sequences in a later analysis.

This clone was recorded only once. What it recognizes is unknown. 60 Vbeta and 13 Jbeta primers were used in PCR. Sequencing used immunoSEQ multiplex PCR; TCRdb keeps in-frame clones, though not all of them. The table lists roughly 110,000 clones, 77% of them singletons. The CDR3 is 16 residues long. Trimming cost V 5 bases and J 8 bases; bases outside gene matches: 12. The V gene's germline CDR1 is LNHDA and CDR2 SQIVND (reference sequence). J is TRBJ2-1 and V is TRBV19, with 10 nucleotides matching TRBD1. This TCR came from a man aged 35 to 55 in good health and CMV-seropositive. Sequencing was carried out using PBMCs. CDR3 bases: TGTGCCAGTAGTGGGGAGTGGGACAGGGGTATCTATGAGCAGTTCTTC. It specifies CASSGEWDRGIYEQFF.